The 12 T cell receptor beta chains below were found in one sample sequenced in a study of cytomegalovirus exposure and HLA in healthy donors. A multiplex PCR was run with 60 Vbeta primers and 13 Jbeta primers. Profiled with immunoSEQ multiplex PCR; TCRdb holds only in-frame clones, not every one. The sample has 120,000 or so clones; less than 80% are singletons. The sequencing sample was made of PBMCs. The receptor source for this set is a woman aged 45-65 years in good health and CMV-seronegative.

The CDR3 DNA reads as TGCGCCAGCAGCCAATGGGACAGAAGTTACACAGATACGCAGTATTTT. Its translation: CASSQWDRSYTDTQYF. The chain combines TRBV4-3 with TRBJ2-3, with TRBD1 matching over 7 bases. This CDR3 has 16 residues. V was pared by 2 bases and J by 2 bases, with 7 bases of the junction left unmatched. Germline CDR1 LGHNA, CDR2 YSLEER.

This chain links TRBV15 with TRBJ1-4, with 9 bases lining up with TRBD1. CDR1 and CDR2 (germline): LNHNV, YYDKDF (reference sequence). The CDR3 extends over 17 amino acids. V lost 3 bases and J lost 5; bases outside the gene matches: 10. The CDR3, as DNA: TGTGCCACCAGCAGGGGGAACTTAGGACAGGGGAATGAAAAACTGTTTTTT. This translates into CATSRGNLGQGNEKLFF.

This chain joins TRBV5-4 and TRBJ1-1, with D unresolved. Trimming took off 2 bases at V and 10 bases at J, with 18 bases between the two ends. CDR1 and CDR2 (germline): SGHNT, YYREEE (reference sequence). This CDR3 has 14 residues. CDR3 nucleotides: TGTGCCAGCAGCTTTTTTTTTGGGCCCGAATCAGCTTTCTTT. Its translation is CASSFFFGPESAFF.

CDR3 in DNA: TGTGCCAGCAACCCCAGGCGGGGAACCTCCACAGATACGCAGTATTTT. Translation: CASNPRRGTSTDTQYF. The chain recombines TRBV28 with TRBJ2-3; TRBD2 might be the D (6 bases). The CDR3 consists of 16 residues. V was shortened by 7 bases and J by 2 bases, with 19 bases between the two germline ends. The germline gives CDR1 MDHEN, CDR2 SYDVKM.

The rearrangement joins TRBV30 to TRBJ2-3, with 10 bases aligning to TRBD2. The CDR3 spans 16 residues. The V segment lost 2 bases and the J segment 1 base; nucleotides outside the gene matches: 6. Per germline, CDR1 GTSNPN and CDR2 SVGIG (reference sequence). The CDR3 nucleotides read TGTGCCTGGAGTCCACCCACTAGCGGGGGCACAGATACGCAGTATTTT. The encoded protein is CAWSPPTSGGTDTQYF.

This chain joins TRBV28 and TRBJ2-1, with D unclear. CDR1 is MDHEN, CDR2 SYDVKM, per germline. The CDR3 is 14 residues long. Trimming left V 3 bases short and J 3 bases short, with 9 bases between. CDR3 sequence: CASSFWANYNEQFF. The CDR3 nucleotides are TGTGCCAGCAGTTTTTGGGCAAACTACAATGAGCAGTTCTTC. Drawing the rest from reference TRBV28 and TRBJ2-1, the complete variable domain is DVKVTQSSRYLVKRTGEKVFLECVQDMDHENMFWYRQDPGLGLRLIYFSYDVKMKEKGDIPEGYSVSREKKERFSLILESASTNQTSMYLCASSFWANYNEQFFGPGTRLTVL.

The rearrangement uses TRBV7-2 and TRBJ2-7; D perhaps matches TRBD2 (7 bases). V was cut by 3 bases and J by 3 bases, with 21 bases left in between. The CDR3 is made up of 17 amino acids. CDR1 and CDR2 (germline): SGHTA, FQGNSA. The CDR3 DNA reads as TGTGCCAGCAGCTTTGGGGCGGCGGGGGCGGTAAGCTACGAGCAGTACTTC. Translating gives CASSFGAAGAVSYEQYF.

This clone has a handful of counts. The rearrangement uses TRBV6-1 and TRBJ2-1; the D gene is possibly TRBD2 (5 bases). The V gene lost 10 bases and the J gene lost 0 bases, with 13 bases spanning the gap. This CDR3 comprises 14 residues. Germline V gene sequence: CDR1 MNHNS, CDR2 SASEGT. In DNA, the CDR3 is TGTGCCACCCGGGAACCCGGCTCCTACAATGAGCAGTTCTTC. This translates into CATREPGSYNEQFF.

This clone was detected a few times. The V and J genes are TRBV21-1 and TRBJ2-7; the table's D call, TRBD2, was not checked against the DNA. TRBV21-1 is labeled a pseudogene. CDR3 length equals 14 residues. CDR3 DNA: TGTGCCAGCAGTTACGGGACTAGCGGGTACGAGCAGTACTTC. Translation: CASSYGTSGYEQYF.

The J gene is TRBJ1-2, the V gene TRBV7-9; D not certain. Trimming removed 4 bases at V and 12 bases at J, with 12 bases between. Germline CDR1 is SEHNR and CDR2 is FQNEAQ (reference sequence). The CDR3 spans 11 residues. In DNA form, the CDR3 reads TGTGCCAGCAGCTCCAGCGGAGGGCACACCTTC. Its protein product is CASSSSGGHTF.

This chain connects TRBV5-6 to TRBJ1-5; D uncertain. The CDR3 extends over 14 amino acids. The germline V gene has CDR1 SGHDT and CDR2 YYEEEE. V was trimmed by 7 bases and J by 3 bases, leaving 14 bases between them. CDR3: CASENSRNNQPQHF. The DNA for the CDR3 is TGTGCCAGCGAAAATAGCCGCAACAATCAGCCCCAGCATTTT.

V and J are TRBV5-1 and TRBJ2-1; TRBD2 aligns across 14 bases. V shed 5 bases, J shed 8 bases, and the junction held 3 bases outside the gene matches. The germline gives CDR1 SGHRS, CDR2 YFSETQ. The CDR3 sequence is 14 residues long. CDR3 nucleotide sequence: TGCGCCAGCAGACTGGGACTAGCGGGAGATGAGCAGTTCTTC. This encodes CASRLGLAGDEQFF.